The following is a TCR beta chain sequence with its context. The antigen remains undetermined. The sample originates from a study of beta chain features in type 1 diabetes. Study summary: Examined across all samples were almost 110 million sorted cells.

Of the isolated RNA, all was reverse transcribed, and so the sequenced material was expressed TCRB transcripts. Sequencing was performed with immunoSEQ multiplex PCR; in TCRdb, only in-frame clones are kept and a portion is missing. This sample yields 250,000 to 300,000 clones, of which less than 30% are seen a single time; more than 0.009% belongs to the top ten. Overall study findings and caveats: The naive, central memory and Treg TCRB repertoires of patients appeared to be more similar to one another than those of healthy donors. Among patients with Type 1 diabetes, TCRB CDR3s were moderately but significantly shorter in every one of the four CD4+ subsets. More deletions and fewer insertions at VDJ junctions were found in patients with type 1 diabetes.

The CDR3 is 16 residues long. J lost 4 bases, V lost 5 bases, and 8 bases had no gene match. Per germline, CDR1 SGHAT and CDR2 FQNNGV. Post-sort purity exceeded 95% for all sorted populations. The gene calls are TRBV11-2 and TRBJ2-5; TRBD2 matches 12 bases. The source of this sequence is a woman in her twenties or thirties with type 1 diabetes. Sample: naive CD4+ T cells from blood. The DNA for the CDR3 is TGTGCCAGCAGCCTCTGGCTAGCGGGAGGGGTAGAGACCCAGTACTTC. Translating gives CASSLWLAGGVETQYF. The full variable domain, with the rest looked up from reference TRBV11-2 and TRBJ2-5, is EAGVAQSPRYKIIEKRQSVAFWCNPISGHATLYWYQQILGQGPKLLIQFQNNGVVDDSQLPKDRFSAERLKGVDSTLKIQPAKLEDSAVYLCASSLWLAGGVETQYFGPGTRLLVL.